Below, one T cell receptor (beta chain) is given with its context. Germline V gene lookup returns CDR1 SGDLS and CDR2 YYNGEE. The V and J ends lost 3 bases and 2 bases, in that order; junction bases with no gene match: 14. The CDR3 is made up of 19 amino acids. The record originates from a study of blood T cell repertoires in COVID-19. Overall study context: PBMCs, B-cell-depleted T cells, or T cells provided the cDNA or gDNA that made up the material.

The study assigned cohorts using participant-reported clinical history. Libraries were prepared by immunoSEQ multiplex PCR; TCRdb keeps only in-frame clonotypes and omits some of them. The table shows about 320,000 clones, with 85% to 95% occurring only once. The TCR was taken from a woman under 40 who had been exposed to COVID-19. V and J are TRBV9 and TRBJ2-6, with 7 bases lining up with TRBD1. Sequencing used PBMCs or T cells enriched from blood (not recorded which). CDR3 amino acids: CASSALLTGQYPGANVLTF. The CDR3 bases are TGTGCCAGCAGCGCCCTCCTGACAGGGCAGTACCCTGGGGCCAACGTCCTGACTTTC. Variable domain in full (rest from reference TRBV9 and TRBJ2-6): DSGVTQTPKHLITATGQRVTLRCSPRSGDLSVYWYQQSLDQGLQFLIQYYNGEERAKGNILERFSAQQFPDLHSELNLSSLELGDSALYFCASSALLTGQYPGANVLTFGAGSRLTVL.